A single sample is the source of the 20 T cell receptor beta chains below, sequenced in a study of human T cells and chemical hapten exposure (dated by TCRdb to the early 2020s). Interpreted using the paper, the time point label stands for: pre-sensitization, week 0. This sample's treatment or condition label indicates: therapeutic diphenylcyclopropenone sensitization with weekly scalp DPC. The protocol used for the library was RACE. Sequencing was carried out with a NextSeq 500. TCRdb trimmed public reads at Q25 via fastp, called clones via MiXCR and kept in-frame beta chains. Entries that share a CDR3 protein sequence are merged under the most common genes and DNA. The sample includes about 120,000 distinct CDR3 sequences, with approximately 13% observed a single time. Roughly 3.1% of the sample comes from the top ten. The starting material was whole blood, obtained in connection with sensitization to the hapten diphenylcyclopropenone (DPC). Every receptor here comes from a woman between 18 and 29 years old with alopecia areata. Some clones in this sample may be carry-over from other donors' samples.

V is TRBV20-1 and J is TRBJ1-1; TRBD1 matches 9 bases. V gave up 2 bases and J gave up 4 bases; unmatched junction bases: 11. Germline loops: CDR1 DFQATT, CDR2 SNEGSKA (reference sequence). CDR3 size: 16 residues. Here the CDR3 reads CSARYPGGTGTTEAFF. The CDR3 DNA follows: TGCAGTGCTAGATACCCAGGGGGGACAGGGACCACTGAAGCTTTCTTT.

This clonotype came up a few times. The rearrangement uses TRBV20-1 and TRBJ2-3; 12 bases line up with TRBD2. Germline V gene sequence: CDR1 DFQATT, CDR2 SNEGSKA (reference sequence). The junction had 3 bases not matched to a gene; V was cut back by 5 bases and J by 3 bases. This CDR3 region has 14 residues. The CDR3: CSAGLAGGTDTQYF. Written as DNA, the CDR3 is TGCAGTGCTGGGCTAGCGGGGGGGACAGATACGCAGTATTTT.

This clonotype was recorded many times. This chain connects TRBV9 to TRBJ2-3; 8 bases fit TRBD1. The CDR3 length is 15 residues. Per the germline V gene, CDR1 is SGDLS and CDR2 is YYNGEE. V was pared by 2 bases and J by 4 bases, with 6 bases of the junction left unmatched. The CDR3, as DNA: TGTGCCAGCAGCGTGTACAGGGGGGTCTCAGATACGCAGTATTTT. This gives the protein CASSVYRGVSDTQYF.

This clonotype was counted ten times or more. V is TRBV29-1 and J is TRBJ2-5; 11 nucleotides line up with TRBD2. The trim removed 6 bases at V and 0 bases at J, leaving 9 bases unmatched. The germline V gene has CDR1 SQVTM and CDR2 ANQGSEA. The CDR3 runs 16 residues. The CDR3: CSVASLAGGHQETQYF. CDR3 in DNA: TGCAGCGTGGCCTCCCTAGCGGGGGGCCACCAAGAGACCCAGTACTTC.

This clonotype was observed a handful of times. This chain joins TRBV20-1 and TRBJ2-3; 12 nucleotides line up with TRBD2. The CDR3 loop spans 14 amino acids. The V and J ends lost 7 bases and 1 base, in that order; junction bases with no gene match: 3. Germline V CDR1 and CDR2: DFQATT, SNEGSKA (reference sequence). The CDR3 bases are TGCAGTGTTCGGACTAGCGGGGGCACAGATACGCAGTATTTT. Protein sequence: CSVRTSGGTDTQYF.

The rearrangement uses TRBV6-2 or TRBV6-3 and TRBJ2-7; D possibly matches TRBD1 or TRBD2 (5 bases each). The germline V gene has CDR1 MNHEY and CDR2 SVGEGT. The CDR3 sequence is 12 residues long. Trimming took 6 bases from V and 2 from J, leaving 8 bases between them. CDR3 sequence (DNA): TGTGCCAGCAGCTCGGGACCCTACGAGCAGTACTTC. This encodes CASSSGPYEQYF.

This clonotype was seen a few times. The V gene is TRBV6-1, the J gene TRBJ2-3, with 10 bases fitting TRBD2. This CDR3 region has 15 residues. With 3 bases clipped from V and 3 bases from J, the junction kept 3 bases outside the gene matches. Germline values: CDR1 MNHNS, CDR2 SASEGT. In DNA, the CDR3 is TGTGCCAGCAGTGAGTCACTAGCGGGGACAGATACGCAGTATTTT. It is translated as CASSESLAGTDTQYF.

This clonotype was found many times. The genes are TRBV18 and TRBJ1-2; TRBD1 aligns across 7 bases. The CDR3 extends over 14 amino acids. CDR1 is KGHSH, CDR2 LQKENI, per germline. V gave up 2 bases and J gave up 6 bases; unmatched junction bases: 6. The CDR3 DNA reads as TGTGCCAGCTCACCAAGATGGGACAGAAATGGCTACACCTTC. Translated: CASSPRWDRNGYTF.

V usage is TRBV12-2 and J usage is TRBJ1-2; the table assigns TRBD1, which was not confirmed against the DNA. TRBV12-2 is an annotated pseudogene. The CDR3 contains 14 residues. The CDR3 bases are TGTGCAAGTCGCGACGGAGGGGGCGCCGCTGGCTACACCTTC. This codes for CASRDGGGAAGYTF.

This clonotype has at least ten counts. The chain combines TRBV7-9 with TRBJ1-4; D is unresolved. Per germline, CDR1 SEHNR and CDR2 FQNEAQ (reference sequence). CDR3 length: 15 residues. V was cut by 2 bases and J by 5 bases, with 12 bases left in between. This chain's CDR3 is CASSLFEGTNEKLFF. In DNA form, the CDR3 reads TGTGCCAGCAGCTTATTCGAGGGTACGAATGAAAAACTGTTTTTT.

The chain recombines TRBV3-1 with TRBJ2-1, with D perhaps matching TRBD1 (6 bases). Per germline, CDR1 LGHDT and CDR2 YNNKEL (reference sequence). V dropped 4 bases and J dropped 10 bases, with 26 bases sitting between them. This CDR3 contains 17 residues. The CDR3 loop is CASSLHPAGAIIGEQFF. The CDR3 nucleotides are TGTGCCAGCAGCCTCCACCCGGCAGGGGCCATTATAGGGGAGCAGTTCTTC.

This clonotype was seen many times. This sequence joins TRBV19 and TRBJ2-2; 7 nucleotides match TRBD2. This CDR3 contains 16 residues. Germline loops: CDR1 LNHDA, CDR2 SQIVND (reference sequence). The junction had 8 bases not matched to a gene; V was cut back by 5 bases and J by 2 bases. This CDR3 is CASSSASGYNTGELFF. CDR3 nucleotide sequence: TGTGCCAGTAGTTCGGCTAGCGGCTATAACACCGGGGAGCTGTTTTTT.

This clonotype was counted at least ten times. The chain carries TRBV3-1 and TRBJ2-3; D possibly corresponds to TRBD2 (5 bases). The CDR3 has 16 residues. Trimming pared 0 bases from V and 2 bases from J, leaving 12 bases between. The germline CDR1 and CDR2 sequences are LGHDT and YNNKEL (reference sequence). The CDR3 spells CASSQEWTGNTDTQYF. The CDR3 DNA reads TGTGCCAGCAGCCAAGAGTGGACCGGGAACACAGATACGCAGTATTTT.

This clonotype was seen many times. The chain employs TRBV28 and TRBJ1-2; 7 bases map to TRBD1. With 5 bases clipped from V and 8 bases from J, the junction kept 8 bases outside the gene matches. The germline CDR1 and CDR2 sequences are MDHEN and SYDVKM. This CDR3 region has 13 residues. CDR3 region: CASSLDRARGYTF. The CDR3 DNA follows: TGTGCCAGCAGTCTCGACAGGGCGCGAGGCTACACCTTC.

This clonotype was counted between two and nine times. This chain links TRBV6-6 with TRBJ2-2; no definite D call. The V end lost 7 bases, the J end lost 1 base, and 10 bases lay between the germline ends. CDR3 length: 14 residues. Germline V gene lookup returns CDR1 MNHNY and CDR2 SVGAGI (reference sequence). The CDR3 loop is CASKARENTGELFF. DNA of the CDR3: TGTGCCAGCAAAGCTAGGGAGAACACCGGGGAGCTGTTTTTT.

A few counts support this clonotype. The J gene is TRBJ1-1, the V gene TRBV9, with 8 bases aligning to TRBD1. The CDR3 is made up of 15 amino acids. After removal of 4 bases from V and 0 bases from J, the junction contained 5 bases not matched to a gene. The germline V gene encodes CDR1 SGDLS and CDR2 YYNGEE. The CDR3 region is CASSTGTGLNTEAFF. Written as DNA, the CDR3 is TGTGCCAGCAGCACAGGGACAGGTTTGAACACTGAAGCTTTCTTT.

In its sample, this clonotype was seen many times. V is TRBV12-3 or TRBV12-4 and J is TRBJ1-5; D possibly corresponds to TRBD1 (5 bases). The CDR3 has 14 amino acids. Deletions cut 6 bases from V and 5 bases from J, with 14 bases between. CDR3 amino acids: CASSLPGLDQPQHF. CDR3 DNA: TGTGCCAGCAGCCTTCCAGGGTTAGATCAGCCCCAGCATTTT.

Only a few counts were recorded for this clonotype. The rearrangement joins TRBV18 to TRBJ1-2; D uncertain. The germline V and J ends were trimmed by 3 bases and 5 bases, with 10 bases remaining between them. The germline gives CDR1 KGHSH, CDR2 LQKENI. The CDR3 runs to 13 residues. Written as DNA, the CDR3 is TGTGCCAGCTCACCTGAGACAAGATATGGCTACACCTTC. Translating it yields CASSPETRYGYTF.

The rearrangement links TRBV6-2 or TRBV6-3 to TRBJ2-7, with D possibly matching TRBD1 (6 bases). V was cut by 6 bases and J by 0 bases, with 15 bases left in between. Germline V gene data show CDR1 as MNHEY and CDR2 as SVGEGT. The CDR3 runs to 15 residues. The CDR3 region is CASSNRALSSYEQYF. The CDR3 DNA reads TGTGCCAGCAGCAACAGGGCCCTGAGCTCCTACGAGCAGTACTTC.

This clonotype was seen a few times. V usage is TRBV7-9 and J usage is TRBJ1-2; D call uncertain. Germline V gene sequence: CDR1 SEHNR, CDR2 FQNEAQ (reference sequence). Trimming stripped 4 bases from V and 3 bases from J, with 12 bases between. This CDR3 is 14 amino acids long. This CDR3 is CASSSGRTHYGYTF. In DNA, the CDR3 is TGTGCCAGCAGCTCTGGCCGGACCCACTATGGCTACACCTTC.